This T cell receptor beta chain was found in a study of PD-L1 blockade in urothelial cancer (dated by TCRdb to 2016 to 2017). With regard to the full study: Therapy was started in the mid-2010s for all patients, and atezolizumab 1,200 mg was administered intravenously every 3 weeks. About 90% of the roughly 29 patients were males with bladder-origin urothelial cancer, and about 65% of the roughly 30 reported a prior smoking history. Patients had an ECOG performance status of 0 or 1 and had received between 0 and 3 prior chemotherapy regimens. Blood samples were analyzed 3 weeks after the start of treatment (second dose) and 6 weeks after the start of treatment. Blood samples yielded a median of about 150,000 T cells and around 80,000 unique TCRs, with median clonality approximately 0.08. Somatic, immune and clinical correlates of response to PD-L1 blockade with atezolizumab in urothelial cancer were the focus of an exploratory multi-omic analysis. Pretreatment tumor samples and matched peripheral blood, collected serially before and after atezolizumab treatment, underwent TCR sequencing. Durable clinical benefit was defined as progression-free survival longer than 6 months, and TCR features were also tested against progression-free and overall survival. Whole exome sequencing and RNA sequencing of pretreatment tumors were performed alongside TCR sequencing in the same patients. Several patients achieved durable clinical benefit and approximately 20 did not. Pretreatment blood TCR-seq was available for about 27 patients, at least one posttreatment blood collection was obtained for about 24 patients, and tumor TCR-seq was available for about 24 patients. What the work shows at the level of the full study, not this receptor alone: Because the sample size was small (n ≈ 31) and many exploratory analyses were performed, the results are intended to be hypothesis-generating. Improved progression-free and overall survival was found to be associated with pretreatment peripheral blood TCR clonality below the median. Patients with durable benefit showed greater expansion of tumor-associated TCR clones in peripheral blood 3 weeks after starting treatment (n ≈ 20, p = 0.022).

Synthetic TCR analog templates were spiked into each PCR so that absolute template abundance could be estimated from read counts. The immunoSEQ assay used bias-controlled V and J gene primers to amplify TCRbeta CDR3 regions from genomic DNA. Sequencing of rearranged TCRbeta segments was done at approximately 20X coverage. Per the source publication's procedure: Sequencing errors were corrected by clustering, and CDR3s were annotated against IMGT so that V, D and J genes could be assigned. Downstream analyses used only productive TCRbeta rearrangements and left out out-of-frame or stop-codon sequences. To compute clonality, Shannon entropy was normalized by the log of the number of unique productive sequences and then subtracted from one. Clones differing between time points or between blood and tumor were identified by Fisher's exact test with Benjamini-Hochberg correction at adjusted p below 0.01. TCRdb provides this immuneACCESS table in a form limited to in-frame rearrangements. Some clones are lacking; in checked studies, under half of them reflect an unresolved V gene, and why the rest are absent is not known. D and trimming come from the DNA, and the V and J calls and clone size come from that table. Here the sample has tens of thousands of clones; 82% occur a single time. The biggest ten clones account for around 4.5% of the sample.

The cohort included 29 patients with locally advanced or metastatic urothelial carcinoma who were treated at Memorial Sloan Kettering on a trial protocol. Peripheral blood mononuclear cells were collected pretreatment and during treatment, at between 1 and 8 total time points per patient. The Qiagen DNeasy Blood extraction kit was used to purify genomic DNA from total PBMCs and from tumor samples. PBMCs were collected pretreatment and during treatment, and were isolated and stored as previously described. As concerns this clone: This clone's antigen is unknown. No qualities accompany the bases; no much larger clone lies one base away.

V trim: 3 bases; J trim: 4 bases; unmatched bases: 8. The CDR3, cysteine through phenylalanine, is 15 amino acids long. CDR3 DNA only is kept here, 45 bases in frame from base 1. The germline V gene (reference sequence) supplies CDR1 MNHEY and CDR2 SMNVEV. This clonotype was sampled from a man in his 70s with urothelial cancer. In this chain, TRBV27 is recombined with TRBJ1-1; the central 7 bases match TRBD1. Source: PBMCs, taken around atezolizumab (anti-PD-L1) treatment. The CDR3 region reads CASSFNPGGSTEAFF. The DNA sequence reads TGTGCCAGCAGTTTTAACCCAGGGGGGAGCACTGAAGCTTTCTTT.